A selection of T cell receptor beta chains follows, all from one sample in a study of T cell responses to AZD1222 COVID-19 vaccine. The table came from immunoSEQ multiplex PCR; TCRdb's copy has only in-frame clones and leaves some out. Among about 150,000 clones listed, around 85% were seen once. The source material was peripheral blood, sampled after recovery from COVID-19. Receptors were obtained from an adult who had recovered from COVID-19. The CDR3 runs from the conserved cysteine through the conserved F or W. D genes are given only for firm matches. For some rows the clone size is stated as once, few or many, or as a class when expanded; others skip it.

TRBJ2-5 | . | . | 15 | TRBV5-1 | TGCGCCAGCAGCTTTTCTTTCAGCGGTCCCGAGACCCAGTACTTC | CASSFSFSGPETQYF
TRBJ1-1 | . | . | 14 | TRBV19 | TGTGCCAGTAGTACCGAGTGGGGGGCCAGTGAAGCTTTCTTT | CASSTEWGASEAFF
TRBJ2-2 | . | . | 15 | TRBV6-5 | TGTGCCAGCTCCCGGGGGGCGGGAGCGCCCGGGGAGCTGTTTTTT | CASSRGAGAPGELFF
TRBJ1-2 | . | . | 13 | TRBV6-1 | TGTGCCAGCAGCCAGACTACTTTCTATGGCTACACCTTC | CASSQTTFYGYTF
TRBJ2-1 | . | . | 12 | TRBV18 | TGTGCCAGCTCACCGTGGAGTGATGAGCAGTTCTTC | CASSPWSDEQFF
TRBJ2-1 | few | TRBD2 | 16 | TRBV24-1 | TGTGCCACCAGTGATTTGGGGGGGGAGGGACACAATGAGCAGTTCTTC | CATSDLGGEGHNEQFF
TRBJ2-7 | . | TRBD2 | 14 | TRBV20-1 | TGCAGTGCTAGTAGGACTAGCGGGTTAGTGGAGCAGTACTTC | CSASRTSGLVEQYF
TRBJ1-2 | . | . | 13 | TRBV14 | TGTGCCAGCAGCCAGGGAACTAACTATGGCTACACCTTC | CASSQGTNYGYTF
TRBJ2-7 | . | . | 12 | TRBV6-2/TRBV6-3 | TGTGCCAGCAGTACCAGGGACTACGAGCAGTACTTC | CASSTRDYEQYF
TRBJ1-1 | . | TRBD1 | 13 | TRBV7-8 | TGTGCCAGCAGCCCCGACAGGGTCCTTGAAGCTTTCTTT | CASSPDRVLEAFF
TRBJ2-7 | . | . | 12 | TRBV19 | TGTGCCAGTATGTCTATCACCTACGAGCAGTACTTC | CASMSITYEQYF
TRBJ1-2 | . | TRBD1 | 14 | TRBV7-9 | TGTGCCAGCAGCTTAGTGACAGGGGTTTTTGGCTACACCTTC | CASSLVTGVFGYTF
TRBJ1-3 | . | . | 16 | TRBV10-3 | TGTGCCATCAGTGAAATACGGGGTAGCTCTGGAAACACCATATATTTT | CAISEIRGSSGNTIYF
TRBJ2-2 | once | . | 15 | TRBV5-1 | TGCGCCAGCAGCTTGGGGCGGGGAGGCACCGGGGAGCTGTTTTTT | CASSLGRGGTGELFF
TRBJ2-2 | . | . | 16 | TRBV11-2 | TGTGCCAGCAGATCCGGGGTCCTAGCCAATACCGGGGAGCTGTTTTTT | CASRSGVLANTGELFF
TRBJ1-3 | . | . | 13 | TRBV6-1 | TGTGCCAGCAGTTCCGACGGTGGAAACACCATATATTTT | CASSSDGGNTIYF
TRBJ2-1 | . | . | 14 | TRBV11-2 | TGTGCCACCTCGCTTCGGGGCTCCTACAATGAGCAGTTCTTC | CATSLRGSYNEQFF
TRBJ1-3 | . | . | 16 | TRBV19 | TGTGCCAGTAGTTCCTGGACAAGACAAGGTGGAAACACCATATATTTT | CASSSWTRQGGNTIYF
TRBJ1-2 | . | . | 13 | TRBV2 | TGTGCCAGCAGTGTAGCAGGGGAAGTTGGCTACACCTTC | CASSVAGEVGYTF
TRBJ2-7 | . | . | 15 | TRBV19 | TGTGCCAGTAGTATAATTCGTGGACCCTCCTACGAGCAGTACTTC | CASSIIRGPSYEQYF
TRBJ2-1 | . | . | 13 | TRBV11-2 | TGTGCCAGCAGCTTAGTCCTAGCGAATGAGCAGTTCTTC | CASSLVLANEQFF
TRBJ1-2 | . | . | 12 | TRBV28 | TGTGCCAGCACCAGCGTTGCCTATGGCTACACCTTC | CASTSVAYGYTF
TRBJ2-5 | . | . | 12 | TRBV6-5 | TGTGCCAGCAGCCCCGGCTCAGAGACCCAGTACTTC | CASSPGSETQYF
TRBJ1-6 | . | TRBD1 | 15 | TRBV6-5 | TGTGCCAGCACCCTTGGGGGACAGGCAGGGTCACCCCTCCACTTT | CASTLGGQAGSPLHF
TRBJ1-2 | . | . | 12 | TRBV2 | TGTGCCAGCAGGGCCTCAGGGGATGGCTACACCTTC | CASRASGDGYTF
TRBJ1-2 | once | . | 15 | TRBV28 | TGTGCCAGCAGCCCCCAGGGGCCACTCAACTATGGCTACACCTTC | CASSPQGPLNYGYTF
TRBJ1-1 | . | . | 14 | TRBV4-1 | TGCGCCAGCAGCCCATCCCGAGGGGGCACTGAAGCTTTCTTT | CASSPSRGGTEAFF
TRBJ1-6 | . | . | 15 | TRBV5-1 | TGCGCCAGCAGCTTGGAGAGCTCCTATAATTCACCCCTCCACTTT | CASSLESSYNSPLHF
TRBJ1-2 | . | . | 12 | TRBV18 | TGTGCCAGCTCACCAGATTTAGGCGGCTACACCTTC | CASSPDLGGYTF
TRBJ2-7 | . | . | 14 | TRBV28 | TGTGCCAGCAGGCTACCGGGTATCTCCTACGAGCAGTACTTC | CASRLPGISYEQYF
TRBJ1-1 | once | . | 13 | TRBV7-2 | TGTGCCAGCAGCTCAGGGAGGCTCACTGAAGCTTTCTTT | CASSSGRLTEAFF
TRBJ2-3 | . | TRBD2 | 15 | TRBV7-3 | TGTGCCAGCAGCCCCACTAGCGGGAGGTCTGATACGCAGTATTTT | CASSPTSGRSDTQYF
TRBJ2-7 | . | TRBD1 | 16 | TRBV18 | TGTGCCAGCTCACCGCCGGGGACAGGGGGCGTTCTTGGGCAGTACTTC | CASSPPGTGGVLGQYF
TRBJ1-1 | . | TRBD1 | 15 | TRBV28 | TGTGCCAGCAGTTTCGGGACAGGGGGGGGTACTGAAGCTTTCTTT | CASSFGTGGGTEAFF
TRBJ1-1 | . | . | 15 | TRBV6-5 | TGTGCCAGCAGTTACTCGTACCGGGGGAACACTGAAGCTTTCTTT | CASSYSYRGNTEAFF
TRBJ1-2 | . | . | 12 | TRBV5-1 | TGCGCCAGCTCAGACAGTGACTATGGCTACACCTTC | CASSDSDYGYTF
TRBJ2-7 | . | . | 15 | TRBV7-2 | TGTGCCAGCAGCTTCCGCAAGGGGTCCCCCTACGAGCAGTACTTC | CASSFRKGSPYEQYF
TRBJ1-2 | once | TRBD1 | 14 | TRBV5-1 | TGCGCCAGCAGCTTGGGGGGACAGTTGGTGGGCTACACCTTC | CASSLGGQLVGYTF
TRBJ1-1 | . | . | 18 | TRBV6-6 | TGTGCCAGCAGTCCACCACCCACAAGCCTCTATTTGAACACTGAAGCTTTCTTT | CASSPPPTSLYLNTEAFF
TRBJ1-2 | . | . | 12 | TRBV12-5 | TGTGCTAGTGGTTTGGACCTATATGGCTACACCTTC | CASGLDLYGYTF
TRBJ2-5 | . | TRBD2 | 16 | TRBV2 | TGTGCCAGCAGTGAAGAGGCGGTGGGGACTACCGAGACCCAGTACTTC | CASSEEAVGTTETQYF
TRBJ2-5 | . | . | 15 | TRBV5-1 | TGCGCCAGCAGCTTCGGACTATCCCCGAGGGAGACCCAGTACTTC | CASSFGLSPRETQYF
TRBJ1-4 | . | . | 15 | TRBV5-1 | TGCGCCAGCAGCTTGGAGCCAGGGTTGATAGAAAAACTGTTTTTT | CASSLEPGLIEKLFF
TRBJ2-7 | . | TRBD2 | 15 | TRBV5-4 | TGTGCCAGCAGCTTATTGGGACTAGCGGGAGGTTCGCAGTACTTC | CASSLLGLAGGSQYF
TRBJ2-7 | . | . | 14 | TRBV7-6 | TGTGCCAGCAGCCCGGAATACTCCTCCTACGAGCAGTACTTC | CASSPEYSSYEQYF
TRBJ2-1 | . | TRBD1 | 19 | TRBV13 | TGTGCCAGCAGCTTATGGTACACGGGAGCCACAGGGGGGAGGAATGAGCAGTTCTTC | CASSLWYTGATGGRNEQFF
TRBJ1-6 | . | . | 15 | TRBV2 | TGTGCCAGCAGTGAATTGGGGTTGGTACGTTCACCCCTCCACTTT | CASSELGLVRSPLHF
TRBJ1-1 | . | TRBD1 | 15 | TRBV27 | TGTGCCAGCAGTTTAGGGGTAGGGGGCCGCACTGAAGCTTTCTTT | CASSLGVGGRTEAFF
TRBJ1-1 | . | . | 11 | TRBV19 | TGTGCCAGTAGCTCCGGGACAACCCCTTTCTTT | CASSSGTTPFF
TRBJ2-7 | . | . | 12 | TRBV6-1 | TGTGCCAGCAGTGATATCCAATACGAGCAGTACTTC | CASSDIQYEQYF
TRBJ2-1 | . | TRBD2 | 17 | TRBV27 | TGTGCCAGCAGTGCGCTCGCTAGCGGCCTTATAAAGAATGAGCAGTTCTTC | CASSALASGLIKNEQFF
TRBJ2-2 | few | . | 14 | TRBV4-3 | TGCGCCAGCAGCCAAGATCGGGACACCGGGGAGCTGTTTTTT | CASSQDRDTGELFF
TRBJ1-5 | . | TRBD1 | 16 | TRBV18 | TGTGCCAGCTCCCCACTAGAAGGGGGCCGGGATCAGCCCCAGCATTTT | CASSPLEGGRDQPQHF